One sample yielded the 26 T cell receptor beta chains listed below, sequenced in a study of T cell responses to AZD1222 COVID-19 vaccine (TCRdb year 2021). The method behind the library was the immunoSEQ multiplex PCR assay. This is the immuneACCESS table as TCRdb keeps it, with only in-frame sequences that have V and J called. A part of the clones is gone; compared with another copy, unresolved V genes explain less than half, and the rest is unexplained. Recorded for this sample are about 190,000 clones; roughly 92% of them occurred a single time. The biggest ten clones account for approximately 1.5% of the sample. The time point label on this specimen signifies: baseline before first vaccination. The sequencing here drew on peripheral blood, taken on day 0 of AZD1222 vaccination. These receptors came from an adult in good health.

The chain uses TRBV7-6 and TRBJ2-7; 13 nucleotides match TRBD2. The CDR3 totals 16 residues. The germline gives CDR1 SGHVS, CDR2 FNYEAQ. The trim removed 5 bases at V and 2 bases at J, leaving 6 bases unmatched. In DNA form, the CDR3 reads TGTGCCAGCAGCCCGGGGACTAGCGGGGTACCCTACGAGCAGTACTTC. It specifies CASSPGTSGVPYEQYF.

The V gene is TRBV6-1, the J gene TRBJ1-2, with D possibly being TRBD1 (6 bases). CDR1 is MNHNS and CDR2 is SASEGT in the germline V gene. The CDR3 covers 16 residues. Trimming stripped 3 bases from V and 4 bases from J, with 18 bases between. The CDR3 coding sequence is TGTGCCAGCAGTGAGGATTTCAGGGGCCCCGTCTATGGCTACACCTTC. Encoded protein: CASSEDFRGPVYGYTF.

This chain links TRBV19 with TRBJ1-4; D not certain. The CDR3 extends over 15 amino acids. V was clipped by 5 bases and J by 2 bases, with 12 bases between them. CDR1 and CDR2 (germline): LNHDA, SQIVND (reference sequence). CDR3 amino acids: CASSPSGLTNEKLFF. DNA for the CDR3: TGTGCCAGTAGTCCCTCGGGTCTGACTAATGAAAAACTGTTTTTT.

The V gene is TRBV18, the J gene TRBJ2-5, with D perhaps TRBD2 (5 bases). Trimming removed 1 base at V and 1 base at J, with 13 bases between. This CDR3 has 16 residues. Germline CDR1 is KGHSH and CDR2 is LQKENI. CDR3 amino acids: CASSPLSGRTQETQYF. The CDR3 bases are TGTGCCAGCTCACCACTCAGCGGACGCACCCAAGAGACCCAGTACTTC.

The chain employs TRBV11-2 and TRBJ1-1, with D tentatively TRBD1 (5 bases). This CDR3 is built from 12 residues. Germline values: CDR1 SGHAT, CDR2 FQNNGV. Trimming removed 7 bases from V and 11 bases from J, with 17 bases in between. CDR3 coding DNA: TGTGCCAGCACCCGTGGGGTGGGGGAGGCTTTCTTT. Encoded protein: CASTRGVGEAFF.

The genes are TRBV7-2 and TRBJ1-5; a weak D match, TRBD1 (6 bases). Looked up from germline, CDR1 is SGHTA and CDR2 is FQGNSA. CDR3 length: 14 amino acids. With 5 bases removed from V and 4 bases from J, the gap between germline ends came to 12 bases. The CDR3 coding sequence is TGTGCCAGCAGCGCAACAGGGCCGAATCAGCCCCAGCATTTT. Translation: CASSATGPNQPQHF.

The rearrangement links TRBV24-1 to TRBJ2-2; the D is unclear. Germline assignment: CDR1 KGHDR and CDR2 SFDVKD. The CDR3 covers 15 residues. V lost 3 bases, J lost 3 bases, and 10 bases lay in between. For the CDR3, the DNA is TGTGCCACCAGTGATATGAGTGTCGACACCGGGGAGCTGTTTTTT. It encodes CATSDMSVDTGELFF.

V gene TRBV19 combines with J gene TRBJ1-6, with TRBD1 as a possible D gene (5 bases). The CDR3 is 18 amino acids. Trimming pared 7 bases from V and 0 bases from J, leaving 19 bases between. Germline V gene lookup returns CDR1 LNHDA and CDR2 SQIVND (reference sequence). CDR3: CASNIGPGRSSYNSPLHF. CDR3 nucleotides: TGTGCCAGTAACATAGGACCGGGGCGGAGCTCCTATAATTCACCCCTCCACTTT.

The rearrangement uses TRBV6-5 and TRBJ2-7; D unclear. CDR1 MNHEY and CDR2 SVGAGI come from the germline V gene. The CDR3 spans 12 residues. V was shortened by 11 bases and J by 4 bases, with 15 bases between the two germline ends. For the CDR3, the DNA is TGTGCCGGCATGGGTCTGGGGTACGAGCAGTACTTC. Amino acid sequence: CAGMGLGYEQYF.

The chain combines TRBV7-2 with TRBJ2-1; TRBD1 is a possible D gene (5 bases). The CDR3 has 15 residues. V lost 1 base and J lost 3, with 10 bases in between. In germline, CDR1 is SGHTA, CDR2 FQGNSA. CDR3 bases: TGTGCCAGCAGCTTAGGGCAGGGAAACTACAATGAGCAGTTCTTC. This codes for CASSLGQGNYNEQFF.

The CDR3 nucleotides are TGTGCCAGCAGTGTTTTGACACGCCCTCTGAGCTCCTACAATGAGCAGTTCTTC. Translation: CASSVLTRPLSSYNEQFF. J is TRBJ2-1 and V is TRBV6-1; D call uncertain. The CDR3 covers 18 residues. Trimming pared 4 bases from V and 0 bases from J, leaving 19 bases between. Germline CDR1 and CDR2: MNHNS and SASEGT.

The chain is built from TRBV27 and TRBJ2-2, with D possibly TRBD1 on 6 matching bases. Trimming took off 6 bases at V and 3 bases at J, with 14 bases between the two ends. The CDR3 loop spans 15 amino acids. CDR1 and CDR2 from the germline V gene are MNHEY and SMNVEV (reference sequence). The chain's CDR3 is CASRPGHGDTGELFF. The CDR3 DNA reads as TGTGCCAGCAGGCCGGGACACGGGGACACCGGGGAGCTGTTTTTT.

The chain has TRBV19 and TRBJ1-6; possible D gene TRBD1, 6 bases. Trimming cost V 6 bases and J 4 bases, with 13 bases left between them. Looked up from germline, CDR1 is LNHDA and CDR2 is SQIVND (reference sequence). The length of the CDR3 is 15 residues. In DNA form, the CDR3 reads TGTGCCAGTAGGAAAGGGGGGGCTTATAATTCACCCCTCCACTTT. Its translation is CASRKGGAYNSPLHF. The whole variable domain, remainder taken from reference TRBV19 and TRBJ1-6, is DGGITQSPKYLFRKEGQNVTLSCEQNLNHDAMYWYRQDPGQGLRLIYYSQIVNDFQKGDIAEGYSVSREKKESFPLTVTSAQKNPTAFYLCASRKGGAYNSPLHFGNGTRLTVT.

The chain links TRBV2 to TRBJ2-2, with TRBD2 identical over 15 bases. The junction had 5 bases not matched to a gene; V was cut back by 7 bases and J by 5 bases. This CDR3 has 16 residues. CDR1 is SNHLY, CDR2 FYNNEI, per germline. This CDR3 reads CASTTGLAGGTGELFF. The CDR3 coding sequence is TGTGCCAGCACCACGGGACTAGCGGGGGGAACCGGGGAGCTGTTTTTT.

The chain uses TRBV7-3 and TRBJ2-2; 7 nucleotides align to TRBD2. Germline lookup yields CDR1 SGHTA and CDR2 FQGTGA. J lost 5 bases, V lost 1 base, and 7 bases had no gene match. The CDR3 length is 16 residues. CDR3 sequence reads: CASSLNPGGRTGELFF. In DNA form, the CDR3 reads TGTGCCAGCAGCTTAAACCCGGGGGGTAGGACCGGGGAGCTGTTTTTT.

The chain combines TRBV28 with TRBJ2-3, with D uncertain. Germline assignment: CDR1 MDHEN and CDR2 SYDVKM. Trimming shortened V by 6 bases and J by 0 bases, and 16 bases separated the two germline ends. There are 16 residues in the CDR3. CDR3 in DNA: TGTGCCAGCAGCCCAGGTCTAGGCCCGAGCACAGATACGCAGTATTTT. It yields the protein CASSPGLGPSTDTQYF.

The chain is built from TRBV10-2 and TRBJ1-4; the D is unclear. V was cut by 3 bases and J by 3 bases, with 8 bases left in between. CDR1 and CDR2 from the germline V gene are WSHSY and SAAADI. The CDR3 contains 14 residues. The CDR3 DNA reads TGCGCCAGCAGTGATATAGGGTCTAATGAAAAACTGTTTTTT. It yields the protein CASSDIGSNEKLFF.

The gene calls are TRBV4-2 and TRBJ1-5; no definite D call. The length of the CDR3 is 15 residues. V gave up 0 bases and J gave up 5 bases, with 11 bases separating them. The germline V gene encodes CDR1 LGHNA and CDR2 YNFKEQ. DNA of the CDR3: TGTGCCAGCAGCCAAGATGCGAGGGCGGATCAGCCCCAGCATTTT. Translation gives CASSQDARADQPQHF.

The chain links TRBV18 to TRBJ2-3, with unresolved D. V lost 3 bases and J 10 bases, leaving 8 bases between the germline ends. In germline, CDR1 is KGHSH, CDR2 LQKENI. CDR3 length: 11 amino acids. Written as DNA, the CDR3 is TGTGCCAGCTCACCCAACGATCCGCAGTATTTT. Its protein product is CASSPNDPQYF.

There are a few counts of this clone. V is TRBV4-1 and J is TRBJ2-6, with no clear D. Germline CDR1 MGHRA, CDR2 YSYEKL. Trimming removed 6 bases at V and 0 bases at J, with 3 bases between. CDR3 length: 13 amino acids. The DNA of the CDR3 is TGCGCCAGCAGGAGCTCTGGGGCCAACGTCCTGACTTTC. Encoded protein: CASRSSGANVLTF.

V usage is TRBV12-3 or TRBV12-4 and J usage is TRBJ1-4; D not resolved. V lost 6 bases and J lost 5, with 7 bases in between. CDR3 length: 12 residues. The CDR3 DNA sequence: TGTGCCAGCAGCTCGTTCAATGAAAAACTGTTTTTT. This sequence encodes CASSSFNEKLFF.

The chain combines TRBV10-3 with TRBJ1-5, with 11 bases aligning to TRBD1. CDR3 length: 15 residues. Trimming at V came to 11 bases and at J to 0 bases, leaving 6 bases not matched to a gene. Germline V gene sequence: CDR1 ENHRY, CDR2 SYGVKD. The CDR3 DNA follows: TGTGCCGCCGGACAGGGGGCGAATAGCAATCAGCCCCAGCATTTT. This codes for CAAGQGANSNQPQHF.

The V gene is TRBV5-1, the J gene TRBJ1-1, with no clear D. Trimming left V 6 bases short and J 6 bases short, with 15 bases between. This CDR3 spans 13 amino acids. Per germline, CDR1 SGHRS and CDR2 YFSETQ. The CDR3 protein is CASKLQVGSEAFF. The CDR3 DNA reads as TGCGCCAGCAAGCTTCAGGTCGGCTCTGAAGCTTTCTTT. Full variable domain (remainder filled in from reference TRBV5-1 and TRBJ1-1): KAGVTQTPRYLIKTRGQQVTLSCSPISGHRSVSWYQQTPGQGLQFLFEYFSETQRNKGNFPGRFSGRQFSNSRSEMNVSTLELGDSALYLCASKLQVGSEAFFGQGTRLTVV.

This chain uses TRBV11-1 with TRBJ1-1; no definite D call. This CDR3 contains 12 residues. Trimming took 4 bases from V and 7 from J, leaving 10 bases between them. CDR1 is SGHAT, CDR2 FQDESV, per germline (reference sequence). CDR3 residues: CASSSRALEAFF. As DNA, the CDR3 is TGTGCCAGCAGCTCCCGGGCCCTTGAAGCTTTCTTT. Full variable domain (outside the CDR3, taken from reference TRBV11-1 and TRBJ1-1): EAEVAQSPRYKITEKSQAVAFWCDPISGHATLYWYRQILGQGPELLVQFQDESVVDDSQLPKDRFSAERLKGVDSTLKIQPAELGDSAMYLCASSSRALEAFFGQGTRLTVV.

A remark on this clone: The sample holds other DNA sequences that translate to the same CDR3. V gene TRBV24-1 combines with J gene TRBJ1-1, with no clear D. Germline CDR1 reads KGHDR; CDR2 reads SFDVKD. Trimming pared 4 bases from V and 5 bases from J, leaving 4 bases between. CDR3 length equals 11 residues. The CDR3 protein is CATSEGTEAFF. CDR3 DNA sequence: TGTGCCACCAGTGAGGGGACTGAAGCTTTCTTT.

This chain links TRBV4-3 with TRBJ1-2; D possibly corresponds to TRBD1 (5 bases). The CDR3 loop spans 16 amino acids. V shed 1 base and J shed 4 bases, with 16 bases lying between them. Germline V gene data show CDR1 as LGHNA and CDR2 as YSLEER. Here the CDR3 DNA reads TGCGCCAGCAGCCAAGCCCCGTCAGGGATGGGCTATGGCTACACCTTC. Translated, it gives CASSQAPSGMGYGYTF.